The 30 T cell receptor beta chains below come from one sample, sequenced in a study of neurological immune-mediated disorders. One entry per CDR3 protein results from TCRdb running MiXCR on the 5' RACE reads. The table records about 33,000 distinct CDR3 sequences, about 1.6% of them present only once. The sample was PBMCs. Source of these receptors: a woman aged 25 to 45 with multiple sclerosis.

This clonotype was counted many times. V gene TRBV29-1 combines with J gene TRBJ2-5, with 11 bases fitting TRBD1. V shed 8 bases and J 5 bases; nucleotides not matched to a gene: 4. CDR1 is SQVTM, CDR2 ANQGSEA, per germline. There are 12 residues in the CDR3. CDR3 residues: CSTGQGVETQYF. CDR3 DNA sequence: TGCAGCACGGGACAGGGGGTCGAGACCCAGTACTTC.

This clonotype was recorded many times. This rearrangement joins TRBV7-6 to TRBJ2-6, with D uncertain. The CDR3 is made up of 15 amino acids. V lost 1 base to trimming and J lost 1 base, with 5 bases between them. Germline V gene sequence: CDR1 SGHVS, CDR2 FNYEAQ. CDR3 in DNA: TGTGCCAGCAGCTTAGGGGCATCTGGGGCCAACGTCCTGACTTTC. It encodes CASSLGASGANVLTF.

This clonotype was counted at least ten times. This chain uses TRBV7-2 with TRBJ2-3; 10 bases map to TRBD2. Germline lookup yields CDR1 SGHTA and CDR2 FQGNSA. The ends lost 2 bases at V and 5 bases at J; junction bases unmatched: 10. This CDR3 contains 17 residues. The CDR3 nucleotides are TGTGCCAGCAGCTTATTGGAGACTAGCGGGTATAAAGATACGCAGTATTTT. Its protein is CASSLLETSGYKDTQYF.

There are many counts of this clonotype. The CDR3 reads CSARDPGAMRAFF. In DNA form, the CDR3 reads TGCAGTGCTAGAGATCCAGGGGCCATGAGGGCTTTCTTT. The chain recombines TRBV20-1 with TRBJ1-1, with a possible D match to TRBD1 (6 bases). Trimming took off 0 bases at V and 11 bases at J, with 16 bases between the two ends. Germline V gene sequence: CDR1 DFQATT, CDR2 SNEGSKA (reference sequence). The CDR3 runs to 13 residues.

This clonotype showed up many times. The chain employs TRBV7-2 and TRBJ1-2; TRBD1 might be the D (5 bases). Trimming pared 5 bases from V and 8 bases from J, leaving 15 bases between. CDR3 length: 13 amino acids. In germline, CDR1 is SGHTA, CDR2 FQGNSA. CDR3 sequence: CASSPGREGGYTF. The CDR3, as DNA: TGTGCCAGCAGCCCGGGACGGGAGGGGGGCTACACCTTC.

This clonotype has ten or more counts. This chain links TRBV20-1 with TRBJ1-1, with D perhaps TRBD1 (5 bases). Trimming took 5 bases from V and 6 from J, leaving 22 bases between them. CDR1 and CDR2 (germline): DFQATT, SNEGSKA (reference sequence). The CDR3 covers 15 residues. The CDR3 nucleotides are TGCAGTGCTCCCCACCTAAGAGGGGAGGCGGCTGAAGCTTTCTTT. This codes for CSAPHLRGEAAEAFF.

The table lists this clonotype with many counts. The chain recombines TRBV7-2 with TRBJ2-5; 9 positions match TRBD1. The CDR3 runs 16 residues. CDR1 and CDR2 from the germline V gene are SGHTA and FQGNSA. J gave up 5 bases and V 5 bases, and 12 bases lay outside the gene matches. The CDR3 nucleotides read TGTGCCAGCAGCACCAAGACCGGGACAGGGAGGGAGACCCAGTACTTC. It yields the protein CASSTKTGTGRETQYF.

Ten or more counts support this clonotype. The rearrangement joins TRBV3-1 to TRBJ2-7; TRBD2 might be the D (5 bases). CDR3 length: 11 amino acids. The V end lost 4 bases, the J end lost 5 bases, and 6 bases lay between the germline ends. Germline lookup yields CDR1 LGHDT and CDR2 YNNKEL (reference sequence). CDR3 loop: CASSLRDEQYF. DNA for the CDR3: TGTGCCAGCAGCCTGCGGGACGAGCAGTACTTC.

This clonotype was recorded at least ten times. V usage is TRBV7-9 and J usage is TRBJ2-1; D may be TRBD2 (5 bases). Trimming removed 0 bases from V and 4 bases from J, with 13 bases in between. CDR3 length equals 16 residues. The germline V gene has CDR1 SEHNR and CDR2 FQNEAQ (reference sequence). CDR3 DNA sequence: TGTGCCAGCAGCTTAGCGCAGATAACTAGGTACAATGAGCAGTTCTTC. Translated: CASSLAQITRYNEQFF.

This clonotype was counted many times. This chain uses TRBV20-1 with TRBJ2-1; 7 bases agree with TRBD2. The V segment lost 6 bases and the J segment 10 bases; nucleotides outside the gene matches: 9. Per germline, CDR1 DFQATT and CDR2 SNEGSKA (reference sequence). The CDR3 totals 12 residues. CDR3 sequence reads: CSAGLLRGEQFF. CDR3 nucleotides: TGCAGTGCGGGGCTTTTGCGGGGGGAGCAGTTCTTC.

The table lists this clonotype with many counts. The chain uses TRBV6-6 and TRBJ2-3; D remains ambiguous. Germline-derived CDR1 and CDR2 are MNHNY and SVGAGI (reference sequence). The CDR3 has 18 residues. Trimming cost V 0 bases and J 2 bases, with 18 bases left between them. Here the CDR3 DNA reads TGTGCCAGCAGTTACTCGGGCCAGGCGACCTATGTCACAGATACGCAGTATTTT. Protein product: CASSYSGQATYVTDTQYF.

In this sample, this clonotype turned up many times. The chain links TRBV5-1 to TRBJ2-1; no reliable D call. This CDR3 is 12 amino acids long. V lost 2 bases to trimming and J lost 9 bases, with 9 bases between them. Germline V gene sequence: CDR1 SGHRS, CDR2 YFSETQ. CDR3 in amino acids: CASSFAGREQFF. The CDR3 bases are TGCGCCAGCAGCTTTGCTGGGCGTGAGCAGTTCTTC.

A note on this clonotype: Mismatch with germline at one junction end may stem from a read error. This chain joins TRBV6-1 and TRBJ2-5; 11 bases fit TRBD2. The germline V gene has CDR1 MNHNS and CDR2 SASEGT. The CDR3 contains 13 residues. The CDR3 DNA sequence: TGTGCTAGCACTAGCGGGGGAGTGGAGACCCAGTACTTC. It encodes CASTSGGVETQYF.

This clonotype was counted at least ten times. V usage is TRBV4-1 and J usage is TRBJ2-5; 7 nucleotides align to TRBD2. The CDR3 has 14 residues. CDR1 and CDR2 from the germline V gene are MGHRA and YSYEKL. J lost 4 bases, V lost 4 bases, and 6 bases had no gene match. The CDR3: CASSPTSAAETQYF. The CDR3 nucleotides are TGCGCCAGCAGCCCTACTAGCGCGGCAGAGACCCAGTACTTC.

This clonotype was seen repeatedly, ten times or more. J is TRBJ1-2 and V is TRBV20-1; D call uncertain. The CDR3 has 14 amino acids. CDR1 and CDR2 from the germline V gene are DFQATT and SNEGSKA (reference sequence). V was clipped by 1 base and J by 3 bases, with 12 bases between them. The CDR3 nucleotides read TGCAGTGCTAGAGTTCCGGGGTTGTACTATGGCTACACCTTC. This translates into CSARVPGLYYGYTF.

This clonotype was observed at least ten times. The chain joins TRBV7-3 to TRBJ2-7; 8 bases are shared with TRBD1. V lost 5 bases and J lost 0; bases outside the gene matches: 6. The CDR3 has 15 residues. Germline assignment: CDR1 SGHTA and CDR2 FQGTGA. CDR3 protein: CASSAGDRPSYEQYF. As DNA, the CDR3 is TGTGCCAGCAGCGCAGGGGACAGGCCCTCCTACGAGCAGTACTTC.

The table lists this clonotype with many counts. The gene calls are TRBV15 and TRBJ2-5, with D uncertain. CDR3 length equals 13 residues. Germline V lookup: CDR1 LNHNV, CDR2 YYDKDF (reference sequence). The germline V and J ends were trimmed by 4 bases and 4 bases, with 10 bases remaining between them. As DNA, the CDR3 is TGTGCCACCAGCAAGAACGCCGGAGAGACCCAGTACTTC. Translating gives CATSKNAGETQYF.

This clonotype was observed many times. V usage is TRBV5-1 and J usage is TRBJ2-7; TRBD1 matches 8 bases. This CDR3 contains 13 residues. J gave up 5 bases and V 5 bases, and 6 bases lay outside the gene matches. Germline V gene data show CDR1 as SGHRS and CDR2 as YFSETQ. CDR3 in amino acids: CASSLTGAHEQYF. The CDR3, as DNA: TGCGCCAGCAGTCTGACAGGGGCCCACGAGCAGTACTTC.

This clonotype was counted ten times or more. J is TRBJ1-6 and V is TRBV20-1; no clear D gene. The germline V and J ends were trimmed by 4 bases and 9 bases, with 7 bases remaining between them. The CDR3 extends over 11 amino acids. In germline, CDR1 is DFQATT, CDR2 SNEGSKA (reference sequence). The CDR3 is CSANEFSPLHF. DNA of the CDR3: TGCAGTGCTAATGAGTTTTCACCCCTCCACTTT.

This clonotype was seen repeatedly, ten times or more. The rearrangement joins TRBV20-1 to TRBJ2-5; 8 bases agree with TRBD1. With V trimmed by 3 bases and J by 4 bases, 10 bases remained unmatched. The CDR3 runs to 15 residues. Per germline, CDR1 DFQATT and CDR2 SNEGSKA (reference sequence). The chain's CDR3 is CSARAGQGWGETQYF. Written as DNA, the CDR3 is TGCAGTGCTAGGGCCGGACAGGGATGGGGAGAGACCCAGTACTTC.

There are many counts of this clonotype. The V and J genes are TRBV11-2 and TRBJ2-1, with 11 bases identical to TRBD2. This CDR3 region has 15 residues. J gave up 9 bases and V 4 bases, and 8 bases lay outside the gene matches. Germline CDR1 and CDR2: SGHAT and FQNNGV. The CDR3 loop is CASSYTSGGGIEQFF. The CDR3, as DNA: TGTGCCAGCAGCTACACTAGCGGGGGAGGCATTGAGCAGTTCTTC.

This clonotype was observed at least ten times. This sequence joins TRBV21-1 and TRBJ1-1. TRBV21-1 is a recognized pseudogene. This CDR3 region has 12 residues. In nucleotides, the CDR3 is TGTGCCAGCAGCAAAGGGGCTGGTGAAGCTTTCTTT. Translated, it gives CASSKGAGEAFF.

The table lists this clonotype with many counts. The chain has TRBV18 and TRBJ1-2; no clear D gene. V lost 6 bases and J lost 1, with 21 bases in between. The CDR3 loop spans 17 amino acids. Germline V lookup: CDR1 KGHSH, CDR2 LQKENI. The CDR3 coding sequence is TGTGCCAGCTCCCCCGAGTCCAAGGGCGTTGTTAACTATGGCTACACCTTC. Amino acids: CASSPESKGVVNYGYTF.

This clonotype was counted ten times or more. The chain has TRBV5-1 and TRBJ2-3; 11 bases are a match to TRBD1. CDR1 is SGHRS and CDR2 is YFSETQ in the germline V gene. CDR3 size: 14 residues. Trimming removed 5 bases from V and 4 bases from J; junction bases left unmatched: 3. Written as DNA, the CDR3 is TGCGCCAGCAGTCGGACAGGGGGCGCAGATACGCAGTATTTT. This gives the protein CASSRTGGADTQYF.

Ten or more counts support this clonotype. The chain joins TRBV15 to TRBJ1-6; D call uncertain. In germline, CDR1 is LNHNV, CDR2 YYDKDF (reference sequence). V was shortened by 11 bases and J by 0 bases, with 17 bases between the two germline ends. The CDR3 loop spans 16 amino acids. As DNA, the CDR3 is TGTGCCCCTATGACCGGTTACAGCTCCTATAATTCACCCCTCCACTTT. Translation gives CAPMTGYSSYNSPLHF.

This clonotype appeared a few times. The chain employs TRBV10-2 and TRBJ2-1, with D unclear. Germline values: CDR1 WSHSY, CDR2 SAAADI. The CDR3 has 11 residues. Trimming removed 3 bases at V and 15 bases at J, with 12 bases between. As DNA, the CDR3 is TGCGCCAGCAGTGACACCAATAAACGGTTCTTC. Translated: CASSDTNKRFF.

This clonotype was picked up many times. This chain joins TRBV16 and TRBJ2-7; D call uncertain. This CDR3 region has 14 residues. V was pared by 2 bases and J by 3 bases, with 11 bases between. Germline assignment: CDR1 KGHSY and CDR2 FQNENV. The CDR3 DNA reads TGTGCCAGCAGCCAAAGTATTGGCAGCTACGAGCAGTACTTC. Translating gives CASSQSIGSYEQYF.

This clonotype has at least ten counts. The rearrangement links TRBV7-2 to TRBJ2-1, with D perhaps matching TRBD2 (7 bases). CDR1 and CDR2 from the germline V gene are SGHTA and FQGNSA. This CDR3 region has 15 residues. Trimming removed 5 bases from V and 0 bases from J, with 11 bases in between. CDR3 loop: CASSRRGGSYNEQFF. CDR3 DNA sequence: TGTGCCAGCAGCCGGAGGGGGGGCTCCTACAATGAGCAGTTCTTC.

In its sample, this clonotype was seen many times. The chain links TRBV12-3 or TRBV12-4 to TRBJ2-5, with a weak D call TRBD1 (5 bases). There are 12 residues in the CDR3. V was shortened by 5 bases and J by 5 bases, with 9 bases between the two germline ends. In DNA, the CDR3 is TGTGCCAGCAGTCCGCCAGGGGAGACCCAGTACTTC. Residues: CASSPPGETQYF.

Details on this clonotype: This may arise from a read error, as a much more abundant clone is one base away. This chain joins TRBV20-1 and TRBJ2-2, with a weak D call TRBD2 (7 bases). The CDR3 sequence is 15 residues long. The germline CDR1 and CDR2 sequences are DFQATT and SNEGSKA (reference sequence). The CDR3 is CSARDGRGDTRELFF. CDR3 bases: TGCAGTGCTAGAGACGGACGGGGGGACACCAGGGAGCTGTTTTTT.